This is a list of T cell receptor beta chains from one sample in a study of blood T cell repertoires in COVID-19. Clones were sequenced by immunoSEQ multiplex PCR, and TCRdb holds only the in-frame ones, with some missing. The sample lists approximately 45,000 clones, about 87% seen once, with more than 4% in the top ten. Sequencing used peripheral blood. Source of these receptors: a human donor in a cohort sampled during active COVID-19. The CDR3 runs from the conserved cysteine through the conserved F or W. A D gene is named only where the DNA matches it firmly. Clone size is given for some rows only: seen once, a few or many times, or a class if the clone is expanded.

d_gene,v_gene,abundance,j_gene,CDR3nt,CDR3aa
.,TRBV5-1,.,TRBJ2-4,TGCGCCAGCCGCGGGGACCGAACTTTAGCCAAAAACATTCAGTACTTC,CASRGDRTLAKNIQYF
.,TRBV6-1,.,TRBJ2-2,TGTGCCAGCAGTGAATGGTCCGCAAGCCCGAACACCGGGGAGCTGTTTTTT,CASSEWSASPNTGELFF
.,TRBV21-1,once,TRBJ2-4,TGTGCCAGCAGCAAGAGGGGGACGGGCGATAGGACTAGCGGGAAGATTCTAGCCAAAAACATTCAGTACTTC,CASSKRGTGDRTSGKILAKNIQYF
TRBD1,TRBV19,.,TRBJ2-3,TGTGCCAGTAGTACCGGGACAGGGGTAACAGATACGCAGTATTTT,CASSTGTGVTDTQYF
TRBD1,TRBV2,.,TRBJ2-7,TGTGCCAGCAGCCTACAGGGGGTAAACCTCTACGAGCAGTACTTC,CASSLQGVNLYEQYF
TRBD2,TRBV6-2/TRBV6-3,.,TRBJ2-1,TGTGCCAGCAGTTACTTTGCGGGAGTCTACAATGAGCAGTTCTTC,CASSYFAGVYNEQFF
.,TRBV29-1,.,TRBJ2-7,TGCAGCGTTAACGGCAGGAACGGATACGAGCAGTACTTC,CSVNGRNGYEQYF
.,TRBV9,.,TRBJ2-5,TGTGCCAGCAGCGTAGGGGCAGCTCAAGAGACCCAGTACTTC,CASSVGAAQETQYF
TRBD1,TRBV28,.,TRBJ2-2,TGTGCCAGCAGCAATGACAGGGTTGGAGTCACCGGGGAGCTGTTTTTT,CASSNDRVGVTGELFF
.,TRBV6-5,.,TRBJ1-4,TGTGCCAGCAGGGCGGGTTACAAACTGTTTTTT,CASRAGYKLFF
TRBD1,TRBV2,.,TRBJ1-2,TGTGCCAGCAGTGAGACAGGGACCGGCGGCTACACCTTC,CASSETGTGGYTF
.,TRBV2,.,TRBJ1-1,TGTGCCAGCAGTTATGGAAATCCGGACATGAACACTGAAGCTTTCTTT,CASSYGNPDMNTEAFF
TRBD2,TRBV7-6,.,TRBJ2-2,TGTGCCAGCAGCTTGGGGACTAGCGGCCTCACCGGGGAGCTGTTTTTT,CASSLGTSGLTGELFF
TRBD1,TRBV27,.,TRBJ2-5,TGTGCCAGCAGTTTCTCCCTACCTCTCAGGGGGGAGACCCAGTACTTC,CASSFSLPLRGETQYF
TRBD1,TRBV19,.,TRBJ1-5,TGTGCCAGTACCAACAGGGGGCTGAGTCAGCCCCAGCATTTT,CASTNRGLSQPQHF
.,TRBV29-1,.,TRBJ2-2,TGCAGCGTTGGTCTTAGAACCACCGGGGAGCTGTTTTTT,CSVGLRTTGELFF
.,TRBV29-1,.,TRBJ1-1,TGCAGCGTTGACCTAAGTTCGATGAACACTGAAGCTTTCTTT,CSVDLSSMNTEAFF
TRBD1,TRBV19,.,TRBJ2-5,TGTGCCAGTAGTATCGCCGGGACAGGGGGCGAGACCCAGTACTTC,CASSIAGTGGETQYF
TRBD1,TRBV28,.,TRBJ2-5,TGTGCCAGCAGGTCACCGGGACAGGGGGCGGAGACCCAGTACTTC,CASRSPGQGAETQYF
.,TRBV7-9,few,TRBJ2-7,TGTGCCAGCAGCTTAGGTTCGGGGAACGAGCAGTACTTC,CASSLGSGNEQYF
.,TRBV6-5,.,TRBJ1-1,TGTGCCAGCAGTTACTCGATGCTGAGTGAAGCTTTCTTT,CASSYSMLSEAFF
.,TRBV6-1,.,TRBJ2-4,TGTGCCAGCAGTGAAGCAGGACAGATAGCCAAAAACATTCAGTACTTC,CASSEAGQIAKNIQYF
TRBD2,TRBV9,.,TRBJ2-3,TGTGCCAGCAGCGTGACGGGAGGGCCAGATACGCAGTATTTT,CASSVTGGPDTQYF
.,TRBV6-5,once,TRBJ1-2,TGTGCCAGCAGAACGACAGGTTCTAACTATGGCTACACCTTC,CASRTTGSNYGYTF
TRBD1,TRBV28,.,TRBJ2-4,TGTGCCAGCACCAAATTCCCCCTAGGACAGGGATTAATTCTAAAAAACATTCAGTACTTC,CASTKFPLGQGLILKNIQYF
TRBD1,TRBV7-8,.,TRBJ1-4,TGTGCCAGCAGCTCCCAGGGGGCACATGAAAAACTGTTTTTT,CASSSQGAHEKLFF
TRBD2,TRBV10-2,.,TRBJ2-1,TGCGCCAGCAGTGAGCGGGGAGGGAGCGGCTCCTACAATGAGCAGTTCTTC,CASSERGGSGSYNEQFF
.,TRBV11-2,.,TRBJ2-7,TGTGCCAGCAGCCCTATCTACGAGCAGTACTTC,CASSPIYEQYF
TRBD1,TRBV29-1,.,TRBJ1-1,TGCAGCGTTGACCCAGGGCAGGGGGCGAACACTGAAGCTTTCTTT,CSVDPGQGANTEAFF
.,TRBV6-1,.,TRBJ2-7,TGTGCCAGCAGTGCGTCTCCAGGGTGGGGCCCCTACGAGCAGTACTTC,CASSASPGWGPYEQYF
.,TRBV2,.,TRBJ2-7,TGTGCCAGCAGTAGACAGGTCAGCTCCTACGAGCAGTACTTC,CASSRQVSSYEQYF
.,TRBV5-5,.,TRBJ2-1,TGTGCCAGCAGCTTGGATGGGCGGGTAGGGAATGAGCAGTTCTTC,CASSLDGRVGNEQFF
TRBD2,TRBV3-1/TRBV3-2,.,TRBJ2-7,TGTGCCAGCAGCCCCCGGACTAGCGGCTACGAGCAGTACTTC,CASSPRTSGYEQYF
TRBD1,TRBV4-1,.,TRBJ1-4,TGCGCCAGCAGCTTATGGACAGGGGGCGCCGATGAAAAACTGTTTTTT,CASSLWTGGADEKLFF
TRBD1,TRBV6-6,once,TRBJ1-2,TGTGCCAGCAGTGGGACAGGGTCCTATGGCTACACCTTC,CASSGTGSYGYTF
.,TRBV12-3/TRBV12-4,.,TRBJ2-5,TGTGCCAGCAGCATAAGGGGAGAGACCCAGTACTTC,CASSIRGETQYF
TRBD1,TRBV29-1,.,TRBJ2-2,TGCAGCGTTGTCTCTCTTGGGCAGGGGGCTCCCGGGGAGCTGTTTTTT,CSVVSLGQGAPGELFF
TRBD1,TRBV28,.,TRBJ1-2,TGTGCCAGCAGTTTATCCCGGACAGGCGAAGGCTACACCTTC,CASSLSRTGEGYTF
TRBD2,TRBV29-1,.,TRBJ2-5,TGCAGCGTTGTGGAACTAGCGGGAGGGCAAGAGACCCAGTACTTC,CSVVELAGGQETQYF
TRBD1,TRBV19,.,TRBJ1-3,TGTGCCAGTAGAAGGGACAGCATCTCTGGAAACACCATATATTTT,CASRRDSISGNTIYF
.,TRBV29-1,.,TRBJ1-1,TGCAGCGTTGAATTTGAAAGAGGCAACACTGAAGCTTTCTTT,CSVEFERGNTEAFF
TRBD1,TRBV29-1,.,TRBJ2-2,TGCAGCGTTGATGTAGGACAGGGGGGGACCGGGGAGCTGTTTTTT,CSVDVGQGGTGELFF
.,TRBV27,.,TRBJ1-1,TGTGCCAGCAACCGCCGGGGTTTGAACACTGAAGCTTTCTTT,CASNRRGLNTEAFF
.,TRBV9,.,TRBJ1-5,TGTGCCAGCAGCCCAGGGCTCGCTAGGCCCCAGCATTTT,CASSPGLARPQHF
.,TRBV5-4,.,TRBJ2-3,TGTGCCAGCAGTCTGGACAGCCCCACAGATACGCAGTATTTT,CASSLDSPTDTQYF
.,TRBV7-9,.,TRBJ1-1,TGTGCCAGCAGCTTAGTGGGGGGGCGGTCTTCGGACACTGAAGCTTTTTTT,CASSLVGGRSSDTEAFF
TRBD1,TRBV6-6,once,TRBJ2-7,TGTGCCAGCAGTCCTGGGGGACAGAGCTCCTACGAGCAGTACTTC,CASSPGGQSSYEQYF
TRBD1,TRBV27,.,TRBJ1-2,TGTGCCAGCAGTTTATTCCGGACAGGGCAGGATGGCTACACCTTC,CASSLFRTGQDGYTF
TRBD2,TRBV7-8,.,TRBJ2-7,TGTGCCAGCAGCTTATCTCGGCGCACCGGACTAGCGGGAGCTGGGGAGCAGTACTTC,CASSLSRRTGLAGAGEQYF
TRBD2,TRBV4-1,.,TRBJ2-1,TGCGCCAGCAGCCCGATTCGTCTAGCGGGAGGGCATTGGAGAAATGAGCAGTTCTTC,CASSPIRLAGGHWRNEQFF
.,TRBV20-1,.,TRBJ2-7,TGCAGTGCTAGATCGGGGTTCGAGCAGTACTTC,CSARSGFEQYF
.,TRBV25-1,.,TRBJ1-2,TGTGCCAGCAGTCGGGGAGTCTATGGCTACACCTTC,CASSRGVYGYTF